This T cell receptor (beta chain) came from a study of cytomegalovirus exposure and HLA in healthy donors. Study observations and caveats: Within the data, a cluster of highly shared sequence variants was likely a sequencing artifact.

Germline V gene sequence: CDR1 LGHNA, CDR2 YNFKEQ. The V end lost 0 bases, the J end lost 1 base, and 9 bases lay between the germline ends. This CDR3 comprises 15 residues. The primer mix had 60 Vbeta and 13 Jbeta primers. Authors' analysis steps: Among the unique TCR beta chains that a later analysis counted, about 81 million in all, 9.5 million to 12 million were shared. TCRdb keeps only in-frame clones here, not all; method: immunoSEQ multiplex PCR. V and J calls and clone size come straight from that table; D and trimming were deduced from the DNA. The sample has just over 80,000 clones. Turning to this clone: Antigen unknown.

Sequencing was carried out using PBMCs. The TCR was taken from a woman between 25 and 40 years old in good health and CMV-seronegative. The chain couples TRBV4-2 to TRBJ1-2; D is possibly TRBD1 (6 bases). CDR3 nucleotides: TGTGCCAGCAGCCAAGATCAACAGGGTAACTATGGCTACACCTTC. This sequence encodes CASSQDQQGNYGYTF.